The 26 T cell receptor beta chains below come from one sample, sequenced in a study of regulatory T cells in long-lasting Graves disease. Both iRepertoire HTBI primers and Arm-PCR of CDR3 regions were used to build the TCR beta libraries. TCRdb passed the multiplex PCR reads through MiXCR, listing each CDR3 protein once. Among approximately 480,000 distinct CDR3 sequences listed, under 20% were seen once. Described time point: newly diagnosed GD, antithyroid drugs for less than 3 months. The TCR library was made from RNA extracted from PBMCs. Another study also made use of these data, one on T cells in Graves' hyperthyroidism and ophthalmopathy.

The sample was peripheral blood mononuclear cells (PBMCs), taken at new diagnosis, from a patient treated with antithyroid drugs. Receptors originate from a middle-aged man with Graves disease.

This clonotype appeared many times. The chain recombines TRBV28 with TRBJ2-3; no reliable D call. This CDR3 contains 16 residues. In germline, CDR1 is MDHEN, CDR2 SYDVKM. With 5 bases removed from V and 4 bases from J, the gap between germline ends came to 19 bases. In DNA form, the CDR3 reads TGTGCCAGCAGTCCCCCGCGGAAAGAACCTTCAGATACGCAGTATTTT. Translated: CASSPPRKEPSDTQYF.

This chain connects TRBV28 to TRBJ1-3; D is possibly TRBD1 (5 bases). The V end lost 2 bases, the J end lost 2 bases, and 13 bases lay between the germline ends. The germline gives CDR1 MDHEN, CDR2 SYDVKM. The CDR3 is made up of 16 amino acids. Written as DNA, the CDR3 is TGTGCCAGCAGTTTAGTCTCCAGGGTTGCTGGAAACACCATATATTTT. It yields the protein CASSLVSRVAGNTIYF.

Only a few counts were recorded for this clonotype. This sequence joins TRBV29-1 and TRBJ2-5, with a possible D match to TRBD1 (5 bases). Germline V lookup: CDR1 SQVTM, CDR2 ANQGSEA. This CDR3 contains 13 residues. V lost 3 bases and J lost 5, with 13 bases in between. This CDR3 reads CSVEGWGGETQYF. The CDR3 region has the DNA TGCAGCGTTGAGGGATGGGGCGGTGAGACCCAGTACTTC.

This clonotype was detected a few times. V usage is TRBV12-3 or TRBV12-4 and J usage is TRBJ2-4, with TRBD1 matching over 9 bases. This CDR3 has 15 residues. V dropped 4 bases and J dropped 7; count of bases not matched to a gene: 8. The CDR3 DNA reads TGTGCCAGCAGTTCTCACAGGGGGCGGACGAACATTCAGTACTTC. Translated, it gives CASSSHRGRTNIQYF.

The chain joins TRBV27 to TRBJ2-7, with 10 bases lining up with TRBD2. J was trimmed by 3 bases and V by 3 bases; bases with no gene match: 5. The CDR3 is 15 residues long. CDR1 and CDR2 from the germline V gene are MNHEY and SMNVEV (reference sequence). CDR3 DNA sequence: TGTGCCAGCAGTTTCACTAGCGGGGTTAACTACGAGCAGTACTTC. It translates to CASSFTSGVNYEQYF.

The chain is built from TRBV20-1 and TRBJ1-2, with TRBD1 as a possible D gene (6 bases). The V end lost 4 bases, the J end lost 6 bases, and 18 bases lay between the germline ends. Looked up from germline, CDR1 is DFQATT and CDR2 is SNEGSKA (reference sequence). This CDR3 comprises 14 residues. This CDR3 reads CSATSTVRGDGYTF. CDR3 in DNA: TGCAGTGCTACTAGCACGGTCAGGGGAGATGGCTACACCTTC.

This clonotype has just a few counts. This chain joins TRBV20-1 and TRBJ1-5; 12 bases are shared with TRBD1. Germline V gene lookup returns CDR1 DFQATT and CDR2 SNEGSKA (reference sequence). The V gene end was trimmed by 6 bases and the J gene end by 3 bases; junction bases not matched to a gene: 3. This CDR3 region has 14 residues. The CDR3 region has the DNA TGCAGTGCGGGACAGGGGGCCAACAATCAGCCCCAGCATTTT. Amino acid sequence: CSAGQGANNQPQHF.

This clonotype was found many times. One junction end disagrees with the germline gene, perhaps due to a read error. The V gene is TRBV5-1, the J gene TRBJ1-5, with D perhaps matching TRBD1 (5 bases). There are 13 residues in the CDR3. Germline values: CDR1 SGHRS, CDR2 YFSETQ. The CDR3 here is CASSASGLQPQHF. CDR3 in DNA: TGTGCCAGCAGCGCGTCAGGGCTTCAGCCCCAGCATTTT.

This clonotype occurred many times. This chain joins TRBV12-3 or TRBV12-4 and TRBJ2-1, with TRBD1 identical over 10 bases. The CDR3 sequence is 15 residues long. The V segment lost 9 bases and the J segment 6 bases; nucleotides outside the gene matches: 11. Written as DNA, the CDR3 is TGTGCCAGTAATAGGGACAGGGGAGAGGGCAATGAGCAGTTCTTC. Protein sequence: CASNRDRGEGNEQFF.

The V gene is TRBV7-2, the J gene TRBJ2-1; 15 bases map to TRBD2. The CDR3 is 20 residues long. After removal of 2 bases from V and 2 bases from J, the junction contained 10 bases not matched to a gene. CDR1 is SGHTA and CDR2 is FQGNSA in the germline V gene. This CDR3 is CASSLRTSGRALGTYNEQFF. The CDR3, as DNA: TGTGCCAGCAGCTTACGGACTAGCGGGAGGGCCCTGGGGACCTACAATGAGCAGTTCTTC.

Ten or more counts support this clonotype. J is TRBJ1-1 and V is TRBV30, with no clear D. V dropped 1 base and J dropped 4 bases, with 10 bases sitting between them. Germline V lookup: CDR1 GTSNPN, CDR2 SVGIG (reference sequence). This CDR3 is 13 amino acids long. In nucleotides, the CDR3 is TGTGCCTGGAGTGGTGTTGGATTCACTGAAGCTTTCTTT. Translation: CAWSGVGFTEAFF.

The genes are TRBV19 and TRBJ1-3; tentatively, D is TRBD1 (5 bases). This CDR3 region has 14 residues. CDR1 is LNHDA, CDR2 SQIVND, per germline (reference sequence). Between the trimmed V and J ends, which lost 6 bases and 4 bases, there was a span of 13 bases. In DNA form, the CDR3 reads TGTGCCAGTAGCCGACCGGGGCTCGGAAACACCATATATTTT. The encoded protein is CASSRPGLGNTIYF.

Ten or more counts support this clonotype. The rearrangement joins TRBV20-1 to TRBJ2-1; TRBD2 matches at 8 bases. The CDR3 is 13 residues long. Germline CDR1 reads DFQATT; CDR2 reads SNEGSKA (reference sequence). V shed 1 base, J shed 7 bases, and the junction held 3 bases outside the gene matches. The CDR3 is CSARAGGLNEQFF. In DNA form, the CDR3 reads TGCAGTGCTAGAGCGGGAGGGCTGAATGAGCAGTTCTTC.

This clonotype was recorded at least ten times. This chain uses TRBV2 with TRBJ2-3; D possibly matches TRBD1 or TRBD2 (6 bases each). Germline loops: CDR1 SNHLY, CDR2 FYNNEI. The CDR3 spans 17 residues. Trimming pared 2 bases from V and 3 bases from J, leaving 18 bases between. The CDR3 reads CASSEPRRGRTTDTQYF. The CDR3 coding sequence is TGTGCCAGCAGTGAACCCCGCCGGGGGCGGACTACAGATACGCAGTATTTT.

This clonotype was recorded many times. CDR3 region: CASTHTNTGELFF. The CDR3 DNA follows: TGTGCCAGCACTCACACGAACACCGGGGAGCTGTTTTTT. The V call is TRBV28, the J call TRBJ2-2; D not certain. There are 13 residues in the CDR3. V dropped 7 bases and J dropped 0 bases, with 6 bases sitting between them. CDR1 MDHEN and CDR2 SYDVKM come from the germline V gene.

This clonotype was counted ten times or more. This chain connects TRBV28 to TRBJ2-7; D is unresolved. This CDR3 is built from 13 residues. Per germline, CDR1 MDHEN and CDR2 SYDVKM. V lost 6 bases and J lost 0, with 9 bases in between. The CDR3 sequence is CASSLSLSYEQYF. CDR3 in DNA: TGTGCCAGCAGCCTTTCCCTCTCCTACGAGCAGTACTTC.

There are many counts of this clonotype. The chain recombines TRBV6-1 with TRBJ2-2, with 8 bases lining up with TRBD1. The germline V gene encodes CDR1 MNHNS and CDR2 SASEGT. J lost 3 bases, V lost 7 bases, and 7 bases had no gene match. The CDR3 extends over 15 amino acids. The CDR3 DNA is TGTGCCAGCACTCATACAGGGGGAGACACCGGGGAGCTGTTTTTT. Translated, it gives CASTHTGGDTGELFF.

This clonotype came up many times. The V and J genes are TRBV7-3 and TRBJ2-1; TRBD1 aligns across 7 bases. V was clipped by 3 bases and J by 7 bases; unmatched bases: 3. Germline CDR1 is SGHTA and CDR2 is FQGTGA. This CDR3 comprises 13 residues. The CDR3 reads CASSLGQRNEQFF. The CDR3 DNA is TGTGCCAGCAGCTTGGGACAGCGGAATGAGCAGTTCTTC.

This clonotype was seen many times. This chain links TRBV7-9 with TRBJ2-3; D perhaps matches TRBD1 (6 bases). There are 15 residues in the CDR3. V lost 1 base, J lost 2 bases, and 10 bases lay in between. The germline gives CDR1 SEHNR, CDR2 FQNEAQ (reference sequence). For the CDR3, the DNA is TGTGCCAGCAGCTTAGGGGACACCTACACAGATACGCAGTATTTT. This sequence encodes CASSLGDTYTDTQYF.

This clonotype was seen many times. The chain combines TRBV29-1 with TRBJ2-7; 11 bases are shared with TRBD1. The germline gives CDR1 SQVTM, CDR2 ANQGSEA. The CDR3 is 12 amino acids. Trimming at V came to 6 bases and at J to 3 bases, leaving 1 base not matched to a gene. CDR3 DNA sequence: TGCAGCGTGGGACAGGGGGACTACGAGCAGTACTTC. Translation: CSVGQGDYEQYF.

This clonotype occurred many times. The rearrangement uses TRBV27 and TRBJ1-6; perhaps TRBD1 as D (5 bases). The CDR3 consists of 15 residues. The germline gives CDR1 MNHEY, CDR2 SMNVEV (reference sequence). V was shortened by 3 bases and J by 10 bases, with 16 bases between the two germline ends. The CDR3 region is CASSFLHYWGSPLHF. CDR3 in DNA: TGTGCCAGCAGTTTTCTTCACTATTGGGGGTCACCCCTCCACTTT.

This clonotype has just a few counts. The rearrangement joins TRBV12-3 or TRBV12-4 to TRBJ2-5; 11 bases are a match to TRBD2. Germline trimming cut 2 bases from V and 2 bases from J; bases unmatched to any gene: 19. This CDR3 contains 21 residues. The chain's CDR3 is CASSLLARRTSGRSQQETQYF. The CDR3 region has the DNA TGTGCCAGCAGTTTACTGGCTCGCAGGACTAGCGGGCGCAGCCAACAAGAGACCCAGTACTTC.

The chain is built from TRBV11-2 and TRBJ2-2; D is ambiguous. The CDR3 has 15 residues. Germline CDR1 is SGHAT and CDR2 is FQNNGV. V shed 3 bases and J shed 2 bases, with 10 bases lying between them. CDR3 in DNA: TGTGCCAGCAGCTTGTTGAGCAGAAACACCGGGGAGCTGTTTTTT. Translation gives CASSLLSRNTGELFF.

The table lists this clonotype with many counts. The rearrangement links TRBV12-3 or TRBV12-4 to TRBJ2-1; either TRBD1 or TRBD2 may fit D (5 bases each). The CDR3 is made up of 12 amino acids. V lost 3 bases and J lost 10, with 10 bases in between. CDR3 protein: CASSFSGTEQFF. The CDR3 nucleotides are TGTGCCAGCAGTTTTTCGGGGACCGAGCAGTTCTTC.

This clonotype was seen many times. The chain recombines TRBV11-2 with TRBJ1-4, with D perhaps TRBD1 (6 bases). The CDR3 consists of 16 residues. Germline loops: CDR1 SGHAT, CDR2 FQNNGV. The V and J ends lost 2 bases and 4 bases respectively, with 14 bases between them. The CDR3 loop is CASSLSAGAFNEKLFF. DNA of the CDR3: TGTGCCAGCAGCTTATCCGCAGGGGCCTTTAATGAAAAACTGTTTTTT.

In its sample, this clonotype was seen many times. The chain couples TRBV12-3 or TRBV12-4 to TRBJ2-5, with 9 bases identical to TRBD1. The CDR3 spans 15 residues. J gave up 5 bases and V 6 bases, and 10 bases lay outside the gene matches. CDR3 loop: CASSSDRGGVETQYF. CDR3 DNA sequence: TGTGCCAGCAGCTCGGACAGGGGAGGTGTGGAGACCCAGTACTTC.